Presented here are 29 T cell receptor beta chains from one specimen sequenced in a study of cytomegalovirus exposure and HLA in healthy donors (dated by TCRdb to the late 2010s). The method was the immunoSEQ multiplex PCR assay. This immuneACCESS table, as held by TCRdb, lists in-frame sequences with V and J called but not all clones. Of the missing ones, under half trace to an unresolved V gene in checked studies; the others have no known cause. This sample is represented by about 110,000 clones; about 85% of them were singletons. About 2% of the sample belongs to the ten largest clones. Input material: PBMCs. These receptors all come from a young woman in good health and CMV-seropositive.

The rearrangement links TRBV23-1 to TRBJ1-5, with 7 bases lining up with TRBD1. TRBV23-1 is given ORF status, its function remaining uncertain. This CDR3 contains 17 residues. Losses at the gene ends were 2 bases for V and 5 bases for J; bases not matched to a gene: 12. CDR3 region: CASSQPGQSAFHQPQHF. CDR3 DNA: TGCGCCAGCAGTCAACCGGGACAGTCTGCCTTCCATCAGCCCCAGCATTTT.

V is TRBV14 and J is TRBJ2-5; TRBD2 aligns across 12 bases. The length of the CDR3 is 18 residues. V was clipped by 4 bases and J by 4 bases; unmatched bases: 13. Looked up from germline, CDR1 is SGHDN and CDR2 is FVKESK. CDR3 sequence: CASSRQLLAGGPRETQYF. CDR3 nucleotides: TGTGCCAGCAGCCGTCAGCTCCTAGCGGGGGGGCCCCGAGAGACCCAGTACTTC. Full variable domain (remainder filled in from reference TRBV14 and TRBJ2-5): EAGVTQFPSHSVIEKGQTVTLRCDPISGHDNLYWYRRVMGKEIKFLLHFVKESKQDESGMPNNRFLAERTGGTYSTLKVQPAELEDSGVYFCASSRQLLAGGPRETQYFGPGTRLLVL.

This clone appeared a single time. The rearrangement links TRBV29-1 to TRBJ2-1, with D hard to call. Trimming removed 3 bases from V and 3 bases from J, with 12 bases in between. Germline V gene sequence: CDR1 SQVTM, CDR2 ANQGSEA. The CDR3 loop spans 14 amino acids. The CDR3 bases are TGCAGCGTTGACCTTCCAGTGGTCTACAATGAGCAGTTCTTC. Translation gives CSVDLPVVYNEQFF.

The chain employs TRBV19 and TRBJ2-7; maybe TRBD1 (6 bases). This CDR3 comprises 12 residues. In germline, CDR1 is LNHDA, CDR2 SQIVND (reference sequence). The V gene lost 9 bases and the J gene lost 2 bases, with 11 bases spanning the gap. The DNA of the CDR3 is TGTGCCAGCGGAGGACAGACCTACGAGCAGTACTTC. Its protein is CASGGQTYEQYF.

This clone was counted between two and nine times. The CDR3, as DNA: TGTGCCAGCAGCCAAGCTCGGGGGGTTGGCTATGGCTACACCTTC. As protein: CASSQARGVGYGYTF. The chain couples TRBV14 to TRBJ1-2; perhaps TRBD1 as D (5 bases). V dropped 1 base and J dropped 4 bases, with 13 bases sitting between them. This CDR3 region has 15 residues. Germline assignment: CDR1 SGHDN and CDR2 FVKESK.

This chain links TRBV7-9 with TRBJ1-4; possibly TRBD1 for D (6 bases). There are 16 residues in the CDR3. Trimming left V 5 bases short and J 10 bases short, with 23 bases between. Germline loops: CDR1 SEHNR, CDR2 FQNEAQ (reference sequence). Written as DNA, the CDR3 is TGTGCCAGCAGCACCGGGACACCCAGCATCTTGGGAAAACTGTTTTTT. This codes for CASSTGTPSILGKLFF. Complete variable domain (other parts from reference TRBV7-9 and TRBJ1-4): DTGVSQNPRHKITKRGQNVTFRCDPISEHNRLYWYRQTLGQGPEFLTYFQNEAQLEKSRLLSDRFSAERPKGSFSTLEIQRTEQGDSAMYLCASSTGTPSILGKLFFGSGTQLSVL.

This clone came up a few times. The chain is built from TRBV7-2 and TRBJ1-2, with a weak D call TRBD1 (5 bases). CDR3 length: 13 residues. CDR1 and CDR2 from the germline V gene are SGHTA and FQGNSA. V dropped 5 bases and J dropped 8 bases, with 15 bases sitting between them. CDR3 loop: CASSLPARGGYTF. For the CDR3, the DNA is TGTGCCAGCAGCCTCCCCGCCCGGGGGGGCTACACCTTC.

The chain is built from TRBV6-5 and TRBJ1-2, with D possibly matching TRBD1 (5 bases). The CDR3 totals 13 residues. Per germline, CDR1 MNHEY and CDR2 SVGAGI. V shed 8 bases and J shed 3 bases, with 13 bases lying between them. CDR3 region: CASPLGGYYGYTF. The CDR3 DNA reads as TGTGCCAGCCCGTTGGGGGGATACTATGGCTACACCTTC.

The J gene is TRBJ1-1, the V gene TRBV11-2, with D uncertain. Per germline, CDR1 SGHAT and CDR2 FQNNGV. The V gene lost 5 bases and the J gene lost 7 bases, with 11 bases spanning the gap. CDR3 length equals 12 residues. The CDR3 coding sequence is TGTGCCAGCAGCCACCGGACTGGTGAAGCTTTCTTT. Translation: CASSHRTGEAFF.

V usage is TRBV19 and J usage is TRBJ2-5; 14 bases agree with TRBD2. J lost 2 bases, V lost 4 bases, and 6 bases had no gene match. This CDR3 comprises 17 residues. CDR1 is LNHDA, CDR2 SQIVND, per germline (reference sequence). CDR3 sequence: CASSRGLAGAGQETQYF. As DNA, the CDR3 is TGTGCCAGTAGTAGGGGACTAGCGGGGGCAGGACAAGAGACCCAGTACTTC.

This clone appeared a few times. This chain connects TRBV2 to TRBJ1-1; perhaps TRBD1 as D (5 bases). CDR1 is SNHLY, CDR2 FYNNEI, per germline. V lost 7 bases to trimming and J lost 4 bases, with 13 bases between them. This CDR3 is built from 13 residues. The DNA for the CDR3 is TGTGCCAGCATTCAGGGCTCTCTCACTGAAGCTTTCTTT. Translating it yields CASIQGSLTEAFF.

This chain joins TRBV27 and TRBJ2-6, with no clear D. The CDR3 loop spans 14 amino acids. Germline CDR1 and CDR2: MNHEY and SMNVEV (reference sequence). Trimming took off 5 bases at V and 0 bases at J, with 5 bases between the two ends. The CDR3 here is CASSLSSGANVLTF. DNA for the CDR3: TGTGCCAGCAGTCTCAGCTCTGGGGCCAACGTCCTGACTTTC.

V gene TRBV7-2 combines with J gene TRBJ2-2, with 12 nucleotides matching TRBD2. Germline CDR1 and CDR2: SGHTA and FQGNSA. V lost 3 bases and J lost 4; bases outside the gene matches: 12. CDR3 length: 19 amino acids. CDR3 sequence reads: CASSFSASGGARSTGELFF. The CDR3 DNA reads TGTGCCAGCAGCTTCTCGGCTAGCGGGGGGGCCCGTTCCACCGGGGAGCTGTTTTTT.

The sample holds a few counts of this clone. The J gene is TRBJ2-2, the V gene TRBV5-6, with a tentative D call TRBD1 (5 bases). Trimming pared 1 base from V and 6 bases from J, leaving 22 bases between. Germline CDR1 reads SGHDT; CDR2 reads YYEEEE. The CDR3 has 18 amino acids. CDR3 region: CASSLFSVGAAWAGELFF. CDR3 nucleotide sequence: TGTGCCAGCAGCTTGTTCAGTGTTGGGGCAGCTTGGGCCGGGGAGCTGTTTTTT.

J is TRBJ2-2 and V is TRBV6-4; tentatively, D is TRBD1 (6 bases). CDR1 and CDR2 (germline): MRHNA, SNTAGT. Trimming took off 6 bases at V and 1 base at J, with 6 bases between the two ends. There are 13 residues in the CDR3. The CDR3 region is CASRTGNTGELFF. In DNA form, the CDR3 reads TGTGCCAGCAGGACAGGGAACACCGGGGAGCTGTTTTTT.

The V call is TRBV28, the J call TRBJ2-1; 9 bases line up with TRBD1. CDR3 length: 15 amino acids. Unmatched junction bases numbered 2, after V lost 2 bases and J lost 3 bases. Per the germline V gene, CDR1 is MDHEN and CDR2 is SYDVKM. The CDR3 nucleotides are TGTGCCAGCAGTTTAGGGGACAGGGTCTACAATGAGCAGTTCTTC. Translation: CASSLGDRVYNEQFF.

The chain joins TRBV28 to TRBJ1-4, with D tentatively TRBD1 (6 bases). Germline V gene sequence: CDR1 MDHEN, CDR2 SYDVKM. This CDR3 region has 13 residues. The germline V and J ends were trimmed by 10 bases and 2 bases, with 11 bases remaining between them. Here the CDR3 reads CATKTGTNEKLFF. CDR3 DNA: TGTGCCACCAAAACAGGGACTAATGAAAAACTGTTTTTT.

The CDR3 coding sequence is TGTGCCAGCAGTCTGCTGACGTTGCAGGATGGCTACACCTTC. This gives the protein CASSLLTLQDGYTF. The rearrangement uses TRBV28 and TRBJ1-2; D is uncertain. This CDR3 comprises 14 residues. V was shortened by 5 bases and J by 6 bases, with 16 bases between the two germline ends. The V gene's germline CDR1 is MDHEN and CDR2 SYDVKM.

The V and J genes are TRBV5-5 and TRBJ1-1, with 8 bases matching TRBD1. Trimming removed 3 bases from V and 12 bases from J; junction bases left unmatched: 4. CDR3 length: 11 residues. CDR1 is SGHKS, CDR2 YYEKEE, per germline (reference sequence). Here the CDR3 DNA reads TGTGCCAGCAGCTCGACAGGGGCAACTTTCTTT. Amino acid sequence: CASSSTGATFF.

This rearrangement joins TRBV5-6 to TRBJ2-3; TRBD2 aligns across 7 bases. The CDR3 covers 14 residues. V lost 4 bases, J lost 4 bases, and 6 bases stayed unmatched. Germline assignment: CDR1 SGHDT and CDR2 YYEEEE. CDR3 coding DNA: TGTGCCAGCAGCCTACCCACTAGCGCAGATACGCAGTATTTT. Residues: CASSLPTSADTQYF. Drawing the rest from reference TRBV5-6 and TRBJ2-3, the complete variable domain is DAGVTQSPTHLIKTRGQQVTLRCSPKSGHDTVSWYQQALGQGPQFIFQYYEEEERQRGNFPDRFSGHQFPNYSSELNVNALLLGDSALYLCASSLPTSADTQYFGPGTRLTVL.

This clone was counted once. V gene TRBV15 combines with J gene TRBJ2-6, with D possibly TRBD2 on 6 matching bases. Per germline, CDR1 LNHNV and CDR2 YYDKDF (reference sequence). The CDR3 runs 17 residues. V dropped 5 bases and J dropped 2 bases, with 16 bases sitting between them. CDR3 bases: TGTGCCACCAGCCGGGAGCGCTTAAGCCCTGGGGCCAACGTCCTGACTTTC. The encoded protein is CATSRERLSPGANVLTF. Full variable domain (outside the CDR3, taken from reference TRBV15 and TRBJ2-6): DAMVIQNPRYQVTQFGKPVTLSCSQTLNHNVMYWYQQKSSQAPKLLFHYYDKDFNNEADTPDNFQSRRPNTSFCFLDIRSPGLGDTAMYLCATSRERLSPGANVLTFGAGSRLTVL.

V is TRBV10-3 and J is TRBJ1-6; TRBD1 is a possible D gene (6 bases). Trimming stripped 4 bases from V and 5 bases from J, with 15 bases between. Germline CDR1 reads ENHRY; CDR2 reads SYGVKD. CDR3 length: 16 residues. Here the CDR3 DNA reads TGTGCCATCAGTGCAGGTCCTTCAGGGGATAATTCACCCCTCCACTTT. Protein: CAISAGPSGDNSPLHF.

CDR3 protein: CASSQAILQGDSGNTIYF. DNA for the CDR3: TGTGCCAGCAGCCAAGCGATCCTACAGGGCGACTCTGGAAACACCATATATTTT. V is TRBV4-2 and J is TRBJ1-3; possible D gene TRBD1, 6 bases. Between the trimmed V and J ends, which lost 1 base and 0 bases, there was a span of 16 bases. Germline values: CDR1 LGHNA, CDR2 YNFKEQ. The CDR3 covers 18 residues.

The rearrangement uses TRBV5-6 and TRBJ2-5; weak D call: TRBD2 (6 bases). In germline, CDR1 is SGHDT, CDR2 YYEEEE. The CDR3 extends over 16 amino acids. V was cut by 0 bases and J by 1 base, with 13 bases left in between. The CDR3 DNA is TGTGCCAGCAGCTTGGCGATAGGCGGGGCCCAAGAGACCCAGTACTTC. Translation gives CASSLAIGGAQETQYF.

V and J are TRBV5-4 and TRBJ2-5; 7 bases are shared with TRBD1. V lost 2 bases, J lost 1 base, and 8 bases stayed unmatched. This CDR3 contains 16 residues. From germline, CDR1 is SGHNT and CDR2 YYREEE (reference sequence). CDR3 DNA sequence: TGTGCCAGCAGCTTTACGATGAGGGGGCGCCAAGAGACCCAGTACTTC. This gives the protein CASSFTMRGRQETQYF.

CDR3 protein: CASITTGIYSNQPQHF. The CDR3 DNA sequence: TGTGCCAGCATCACGACGGGGATCTATAGCAATCAGCCCCAGCATTTT. The V gene is TRBV28, the J gene TRBJ1-5, with D unresolved. Germline assignment: CDR1 MDHEN and CDR2 SYDVKM. Trimming removed 7 bases at V and 0 bases at J, with 16 bases between. This CDR3 has 16 residues.

In DNA form, the CDR3 reads TGTGCCAGCAGCTCGCGGACTAGCGGGGGGTCAGATACGCAGTATTTT. Amino acid sequence: CASSSRTSGGSDTQYF. The rearrangement uses TRBV9 and TRBJ2-3; 14 bases are a match to TRBD2. The germline CDR1 and CDR2 sequences are SGDLS and YYNGEE. The V and J ends lost 4 bases and 4 bases, in that order; junction bases with no gene match: 5. This CDR3 has 16 amino acids. Drawing the rest from reference TRBV9 and TRBJ2-3, the complete variable domain is DSGVTQTPKHLITATGQRVTLRCSPRSGDLSVYWYQQSLDQGLQFLIQYYNGEERAKGNILERFSAQQFPDLHSELNLSSLELGDSALYFCASSSRTSGGSDTQYFGPGTRLTVL.

There are a few counts of this clone. The CDR3 DNA sequence: TGTGCCAGCAGTGTTGTAGCCTTCTCTGGAAACACCATATATTTT. Encoded protein: CASSVVAFSGNTIYF. This chain uses TRBV2 with TRBJ1-3; D is undetermined. The CDR3 is 15 residues long. Germline V CDR1 and CDR2: SNHLY, FYNNEI. Deletions cut 4 bases from V and 0 bases from J, with 10 bases between.

The chain joins TRBV19 to TRBJ1-1; TRBD1 agrees at 9 bases. After removal of 6 bases from V and 5 bases from J, the junction contained 7 bases not matched to a gene. The CDR3 totals 14 residues. CDR1 and CDR2 (germline): LNHDA, SQIVND (reference sequence). CDR3 nucleotide sequence: TGTGCCAGTAGACTGACAGGGGGTTGGACTGAAGCTTTCTTT. It encodes CASRLTGGWTEAFF. Complete variable domain (other parts from reference TRBV19 and TRBJ1-1): DGGITQSPKYLFRKEGQNVTLSCEQNLNHDAMYWYRQDPGQGLRLIYYSQIVNDFQKGDIAEGYSVSREKKESFPLTVTSAQKNPTAFYLCASRLTGGWTEAFFGQGTRLTVV.